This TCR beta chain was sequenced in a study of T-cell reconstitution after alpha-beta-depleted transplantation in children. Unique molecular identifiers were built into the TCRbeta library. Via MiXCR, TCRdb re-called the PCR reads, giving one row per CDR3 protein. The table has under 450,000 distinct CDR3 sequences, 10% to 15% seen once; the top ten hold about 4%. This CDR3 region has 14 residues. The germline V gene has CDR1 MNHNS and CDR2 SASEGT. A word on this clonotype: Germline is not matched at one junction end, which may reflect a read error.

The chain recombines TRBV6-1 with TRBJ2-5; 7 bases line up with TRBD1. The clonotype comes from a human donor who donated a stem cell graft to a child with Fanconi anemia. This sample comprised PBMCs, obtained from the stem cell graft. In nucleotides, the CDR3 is TGTGCCAGCAGGGAGACAGGGCTGGAAGAGACCCAGAACTTC. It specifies CASRETGLEETQNF.